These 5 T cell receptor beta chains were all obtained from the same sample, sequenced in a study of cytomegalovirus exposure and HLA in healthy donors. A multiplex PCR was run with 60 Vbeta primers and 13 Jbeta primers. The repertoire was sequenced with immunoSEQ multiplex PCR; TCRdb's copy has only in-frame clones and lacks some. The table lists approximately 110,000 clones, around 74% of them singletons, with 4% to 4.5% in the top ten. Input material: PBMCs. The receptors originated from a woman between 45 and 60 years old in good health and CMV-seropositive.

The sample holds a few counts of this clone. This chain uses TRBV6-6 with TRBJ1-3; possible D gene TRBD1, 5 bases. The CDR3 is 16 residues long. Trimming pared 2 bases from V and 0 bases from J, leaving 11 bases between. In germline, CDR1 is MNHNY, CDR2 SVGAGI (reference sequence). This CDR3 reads CASSYDGGISGNTIYF. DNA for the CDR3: TGTGCCAGCAGTTACGACGGGGGAATCTCTGGAAACACCATATATTTT.

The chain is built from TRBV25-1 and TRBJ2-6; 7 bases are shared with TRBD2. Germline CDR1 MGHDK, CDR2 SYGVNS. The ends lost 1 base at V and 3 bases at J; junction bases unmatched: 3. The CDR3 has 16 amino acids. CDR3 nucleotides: TGTGCCAGCAGTGAATGGGAGGGAGGTGGGGCCAACGTCCTGACTTTC. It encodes CASSEWEGGGANVLTF.

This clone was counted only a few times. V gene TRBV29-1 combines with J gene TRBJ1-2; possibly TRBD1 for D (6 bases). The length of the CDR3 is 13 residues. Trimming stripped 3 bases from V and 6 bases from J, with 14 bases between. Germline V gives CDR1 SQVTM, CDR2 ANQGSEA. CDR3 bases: TGCAGCGTTGATGAGGGCAGGGGTGATGGCTACACCTTC. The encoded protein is CSVDEGRGDGYTF.

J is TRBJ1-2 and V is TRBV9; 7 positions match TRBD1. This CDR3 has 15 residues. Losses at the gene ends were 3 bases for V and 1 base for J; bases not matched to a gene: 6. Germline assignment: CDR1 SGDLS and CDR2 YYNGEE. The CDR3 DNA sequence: TGTGCCAGCAGCGCCAGGACAGGAGATAACTATGGCTACACCTTC. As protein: CASSARTGDNYGYTF. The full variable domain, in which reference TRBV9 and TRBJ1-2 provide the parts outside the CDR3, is DSGVTQTPKHLITATGQRVTLRCSPRSGDLSVYWYQQSLDQGLQFLIQYYNGEERAKGNILERFSAQQFPDLHSELNLSSLELGDSALYFCASSARTGDNYGYTFGSGTRLTVV.

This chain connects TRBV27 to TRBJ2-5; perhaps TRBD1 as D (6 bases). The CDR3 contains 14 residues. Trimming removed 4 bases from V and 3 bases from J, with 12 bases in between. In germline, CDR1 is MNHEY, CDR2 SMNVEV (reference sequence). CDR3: CASSSWDTKETQYF. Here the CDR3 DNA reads TGTGCCAGCAGTTCCTGGGACACGAAAGAGACCCAGTACTTC.